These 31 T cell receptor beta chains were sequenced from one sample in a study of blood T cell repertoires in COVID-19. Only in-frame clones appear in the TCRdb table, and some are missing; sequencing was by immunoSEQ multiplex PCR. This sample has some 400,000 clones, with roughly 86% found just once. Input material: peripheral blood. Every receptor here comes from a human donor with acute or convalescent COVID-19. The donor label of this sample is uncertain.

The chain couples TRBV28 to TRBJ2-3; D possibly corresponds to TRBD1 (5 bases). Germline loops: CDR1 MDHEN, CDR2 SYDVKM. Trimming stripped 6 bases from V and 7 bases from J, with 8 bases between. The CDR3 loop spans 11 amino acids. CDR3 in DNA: TGTGCCAGCAGAGGGGATCATACGCAGTATTTT. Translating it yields CASRGDHTQYF.

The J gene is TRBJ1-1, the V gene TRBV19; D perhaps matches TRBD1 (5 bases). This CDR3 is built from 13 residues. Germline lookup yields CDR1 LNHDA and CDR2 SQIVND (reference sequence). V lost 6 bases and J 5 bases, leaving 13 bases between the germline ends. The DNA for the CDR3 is TGTGCCAGTAGACCCGGCGGGGGGACTGAAGCTTTCTTT. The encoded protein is CASRPGGGTEAFF.

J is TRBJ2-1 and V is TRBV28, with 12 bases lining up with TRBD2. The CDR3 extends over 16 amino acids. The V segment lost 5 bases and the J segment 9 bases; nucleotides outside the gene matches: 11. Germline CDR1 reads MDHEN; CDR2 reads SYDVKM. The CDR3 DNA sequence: TGTGCCAGCAGTCACGACCCTAGCGGGGGGGGGTCTGAGCAGTTCTTC. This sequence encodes CASSHDPSGGGSEQFF.

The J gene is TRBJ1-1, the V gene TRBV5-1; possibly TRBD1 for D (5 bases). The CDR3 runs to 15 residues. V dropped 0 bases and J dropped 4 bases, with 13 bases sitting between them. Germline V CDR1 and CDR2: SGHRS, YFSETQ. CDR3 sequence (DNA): TGCGCCAGCAGCTTGGCGGGGGAGCACTCCACTGAAGCTTTCTTT. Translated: CASSLAGEHSTEAFF.

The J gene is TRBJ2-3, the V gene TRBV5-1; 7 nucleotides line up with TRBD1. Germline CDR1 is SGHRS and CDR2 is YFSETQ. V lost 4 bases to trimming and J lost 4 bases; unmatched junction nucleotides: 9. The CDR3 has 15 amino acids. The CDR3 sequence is CASSPSYRGSDTQYF. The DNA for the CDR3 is TGCGCCAGCAGCCCGTCATACAGGGGATCAGATACGCAGTATTTT.

The DNA of the CDR3 is TGTGCCAGCACTCGGACAGCGCAAGAGACCCAGTACTTC. Amino acid sequence: CASTRTAQETQYF. The chain combines TRBV7-2 with TRBJ2-5, with D possibly TRBD1 on 6 matching bases. The V end lost 7 bases, the J end lost 2 bases, and 11 bases lay between the germline ends. From germline, CDR1 is SGHTA and CDR2 FQGNSA. The CDR3 runs 13 residues.

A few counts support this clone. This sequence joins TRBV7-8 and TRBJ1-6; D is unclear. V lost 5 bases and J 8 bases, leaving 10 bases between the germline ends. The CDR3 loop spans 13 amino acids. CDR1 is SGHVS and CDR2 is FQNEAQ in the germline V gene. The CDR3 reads CASSHGRDSPLHF. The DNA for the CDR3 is TGTGCCAGCAGCCACGGCCGGGATTCACCCCTCCACTTT.

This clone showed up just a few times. In nucleotides, the CDR3 is TGTGCCAGCAGCCAGAGAAAACAGGGTTCTAATGAAAAACTGTTTTTT. Amino acid sequence: CASSQRKQGSNEKLFF. V and J are TRBV5-4 and TRBJ1-4; a weak D match, TRBD1 (6 bases). Between the trimmed V and J ends, which lost 4 bases and 3 bases, there was a span of 16 bases. Germline loops: CDR1 SGHNT, CDR2 YYREEE (reference sequence). CDR3 length equals 16 residues. The full variable domain, its missing parts supplied by reference TRBV5-4 and TRBJ1-4, is ETGVTQSPTHLIKTRGQQVTLRCSSQSGHNTVSWYQQALGQGPQFIFQYYREEENGRGNFPPRFSGLQFPNYSSELNVNALELDDSALYLCASSQRKQGSNEKLFFGSGTQLSVL.

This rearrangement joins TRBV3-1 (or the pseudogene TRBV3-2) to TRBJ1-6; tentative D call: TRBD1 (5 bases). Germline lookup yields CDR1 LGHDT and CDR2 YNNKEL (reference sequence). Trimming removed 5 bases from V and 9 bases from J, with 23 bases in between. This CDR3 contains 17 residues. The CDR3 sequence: CASSVGDQGLLGSPLHF. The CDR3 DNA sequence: TGTGCCAGCAGCGTAGGGGATCAGGGCCTCCTTGGTTCACCCCTCCACTTT.

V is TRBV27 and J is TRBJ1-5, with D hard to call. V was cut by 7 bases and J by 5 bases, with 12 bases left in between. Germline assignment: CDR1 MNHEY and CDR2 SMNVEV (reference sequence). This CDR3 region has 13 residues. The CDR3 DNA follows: TGTGCCAGCATTATCGAGAATCATCAGCCCCAGCATTTT. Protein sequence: CASIIENHQPQHF.

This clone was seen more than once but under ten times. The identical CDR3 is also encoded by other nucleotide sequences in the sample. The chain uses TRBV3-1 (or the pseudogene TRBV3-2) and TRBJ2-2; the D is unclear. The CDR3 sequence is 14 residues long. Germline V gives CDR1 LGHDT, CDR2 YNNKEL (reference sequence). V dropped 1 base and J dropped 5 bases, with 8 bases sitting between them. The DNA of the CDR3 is TGTGCCAGCAGCCAAGTATCAGGAACCGGGGAGCTGTTTTTT. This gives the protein CASSQVSGTGELFF.

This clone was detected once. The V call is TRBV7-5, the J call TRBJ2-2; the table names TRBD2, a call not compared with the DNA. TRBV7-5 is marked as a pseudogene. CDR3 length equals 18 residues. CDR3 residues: CVRSLDRECPANTGELFF. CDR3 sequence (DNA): TGTGTCAGAAGCTTAGATCGGGAGTGTCCAGCCAACACCGGGGAGCTGTTTTTT.

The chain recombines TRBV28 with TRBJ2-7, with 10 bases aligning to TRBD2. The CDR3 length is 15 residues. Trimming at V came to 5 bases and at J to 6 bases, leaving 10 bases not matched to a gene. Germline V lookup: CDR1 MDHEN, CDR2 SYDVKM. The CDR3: CASSRPSGGIGEQYF. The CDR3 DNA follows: TGTGCCAGCAGTAGACCTAGCGGGGGAATAGGCGAGCAGTACTTC.

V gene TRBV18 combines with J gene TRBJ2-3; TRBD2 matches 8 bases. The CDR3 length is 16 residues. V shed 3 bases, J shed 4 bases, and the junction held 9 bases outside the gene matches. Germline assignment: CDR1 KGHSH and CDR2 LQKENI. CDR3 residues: CASSPTGGLVPDTQYF. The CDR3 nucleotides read TGTGCCAGCTCACCGACGGGGGGACTAGTTCCAGATACGCAGTATTTT. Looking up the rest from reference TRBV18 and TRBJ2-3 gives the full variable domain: NAGVMQNPRHLVRRRGQEARLRCSPMKGHSHVYWYRQLPEEGLKFMVYLQKENIIDESGMPKERFSAEFPKEGPSILRIQQVVRGDSAAYFCASSPTGGLVPDTQYFGPGTRLTVL.

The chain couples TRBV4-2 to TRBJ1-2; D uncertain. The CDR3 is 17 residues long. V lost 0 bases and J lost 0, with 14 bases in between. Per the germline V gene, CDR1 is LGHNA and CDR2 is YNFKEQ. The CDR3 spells CASSQEVLQSANYGYTF. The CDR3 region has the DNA TGTGCCAGCAGCCAAGAGGTGCTGCAGTCAGCTAACTATGGCTACACCTTC.

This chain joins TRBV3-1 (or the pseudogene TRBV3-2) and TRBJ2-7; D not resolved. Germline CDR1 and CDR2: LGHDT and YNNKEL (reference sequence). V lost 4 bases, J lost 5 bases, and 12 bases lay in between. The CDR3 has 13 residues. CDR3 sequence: CASSPFLGDEQYF. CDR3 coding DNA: TGTGCCAGCAGCCCCTTTCTAGGCGACGAGCAGTACTTC.

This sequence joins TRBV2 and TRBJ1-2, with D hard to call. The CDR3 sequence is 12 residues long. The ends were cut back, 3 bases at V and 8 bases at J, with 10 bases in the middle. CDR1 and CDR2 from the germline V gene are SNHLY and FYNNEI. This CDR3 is CASSDPRGGYTF. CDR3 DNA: TGTGCCAGCAGTGACCCCCGGGGAGGCTACACCTTC.

CDR3 nucleotide sequence: TGCAGTGGATGTAAGCGGGGCTACACCTTC. Protein: CSGCKRGYTF. This chain links TRBV20-1 with TRBJ1-2; D unresolved. Between the trimmed V and J ends, which lost 7 bases and 8 bases, there was a span of 11 bases. Germline V gene sequence: CDR1 DFQATT, CDR2 SNEGSKA (reference sequence). This CDR3 comprises 10 residues.

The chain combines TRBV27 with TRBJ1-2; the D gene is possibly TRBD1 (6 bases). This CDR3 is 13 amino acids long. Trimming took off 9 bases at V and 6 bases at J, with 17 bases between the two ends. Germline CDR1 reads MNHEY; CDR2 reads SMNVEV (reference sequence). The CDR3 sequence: CARRTPAGDGYTF. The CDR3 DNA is TGTGCCAGAAGGACGCCCGCAGGGGATGGCTACACCTTC.

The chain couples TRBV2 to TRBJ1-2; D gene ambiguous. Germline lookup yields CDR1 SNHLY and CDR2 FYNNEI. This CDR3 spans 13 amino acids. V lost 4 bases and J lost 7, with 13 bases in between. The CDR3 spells CASSVGEGFGYTF. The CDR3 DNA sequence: TGTGCCAGCAGTGTCGGGGAAGGGTTTGGCTACACCTTC.

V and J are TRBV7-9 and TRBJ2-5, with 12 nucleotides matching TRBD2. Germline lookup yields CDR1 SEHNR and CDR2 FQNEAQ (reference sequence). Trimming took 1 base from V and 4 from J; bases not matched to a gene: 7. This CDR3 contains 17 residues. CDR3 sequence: CASSLGTSGNSGETQYF. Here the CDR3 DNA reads TGTGCCAGCAGCTTAGGGACTAGCGGGAATTCGGGAGAGACCCAGTACTTC.

In nucleotides, the CDR3 is TGTGCCTGGAGTGGACAGACAGCAGGGGTAGGATTGGGCTACACCTTC. Amino acid sequence: CAWSGQTAGVGLGYTF. This sequence joins TRBV30 and TRBJ1-2; weak D call: TRBD1 (6 bases). Germline values: CDR1 GTSNPN, CDR2 SVGIG (reference sequence). There are 16 residues in the CDR3. V was clipped by 1 base and J by 8 bases, with 23 bases between them.

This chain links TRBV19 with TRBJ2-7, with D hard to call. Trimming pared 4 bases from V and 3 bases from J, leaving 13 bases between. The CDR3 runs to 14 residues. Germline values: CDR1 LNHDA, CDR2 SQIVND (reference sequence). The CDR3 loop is CASSNRAQSYEQYF. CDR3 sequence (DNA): TGTGCCAGTAGTAACCGCGCACAGAGCTACGAGCAGTACTTC.

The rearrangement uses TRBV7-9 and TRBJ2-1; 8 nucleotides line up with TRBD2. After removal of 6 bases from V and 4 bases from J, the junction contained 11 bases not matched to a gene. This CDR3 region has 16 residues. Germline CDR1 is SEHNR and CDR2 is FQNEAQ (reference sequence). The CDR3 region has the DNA TGTGCCAGCAGTCCAACCGGACTAGCTCGTTACAATGAGCAGTTCTTC. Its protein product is CASSPTGLARYNEQFF. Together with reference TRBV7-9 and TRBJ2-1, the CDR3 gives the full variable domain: DTGVSQNPRHKITKRGQNVTFRCDPISEHNRLYWYRQTLGQGPEFLTYFQNEAQLEKSRLLSDRFSAERPKGSFSTLEIQRTEQGDSAMYLCASSPTGLARYNEQFFGPGTRLTVL.

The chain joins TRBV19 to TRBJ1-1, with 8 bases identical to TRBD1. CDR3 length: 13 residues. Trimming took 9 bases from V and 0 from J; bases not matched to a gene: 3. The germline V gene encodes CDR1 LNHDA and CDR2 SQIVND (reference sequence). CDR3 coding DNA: TGTGCCAGCGGACAGGGACTGAACACTGAAGCTTTCTTT. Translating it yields CASGQGLNTEAFF. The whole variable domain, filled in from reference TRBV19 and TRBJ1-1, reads DGGITQSPKYLFRKEGQNVTLSCEQNLNHDAMYWYRQDPGQGLRLIYYSQIVNDFQKGDIAEGYSVSREKKESFPLTVTSAQKNPTAFYLCASGQGLNTEAFFGQGTRLTVV.

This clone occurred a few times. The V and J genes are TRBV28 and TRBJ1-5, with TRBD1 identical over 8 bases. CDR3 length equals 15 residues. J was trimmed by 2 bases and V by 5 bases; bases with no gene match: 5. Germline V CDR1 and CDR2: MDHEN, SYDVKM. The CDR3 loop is CASSRTGLGNQPQHF. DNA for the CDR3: TGTGCCAGCAGTCGGACAGGGTTGGGCAATCAGCCCCAGCATTTT.

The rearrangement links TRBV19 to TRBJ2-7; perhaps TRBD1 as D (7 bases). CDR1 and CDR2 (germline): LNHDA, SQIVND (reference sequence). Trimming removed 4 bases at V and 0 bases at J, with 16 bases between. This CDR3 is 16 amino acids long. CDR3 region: CASSNLGTAGSYEQYF. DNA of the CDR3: TGTGCCAGTAGTAACTTAGGGACAGCGGGCTCCTACGAGCAGTACTTC.

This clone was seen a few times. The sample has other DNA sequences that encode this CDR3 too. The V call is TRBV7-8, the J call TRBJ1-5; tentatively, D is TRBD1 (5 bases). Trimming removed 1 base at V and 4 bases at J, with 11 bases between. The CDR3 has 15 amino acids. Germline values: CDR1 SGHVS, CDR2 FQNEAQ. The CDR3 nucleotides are TGTGCCAGCAGCTTAGACGGGGGGGTGAATCAGCCCCAGCATTTT. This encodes CASSLDGGVNQPQHF. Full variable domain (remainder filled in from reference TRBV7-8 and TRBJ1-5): GAGVSQSPRYKVAKRGQDVALRCDPISGHVSLFWYQQALGQGPEFLTYFQNEAQLDKSGLPSDRFFAERPEGSVSTLKIQRTQQEDSAVYLCASSLDGGVNQPQHFGDGTRLSIL.

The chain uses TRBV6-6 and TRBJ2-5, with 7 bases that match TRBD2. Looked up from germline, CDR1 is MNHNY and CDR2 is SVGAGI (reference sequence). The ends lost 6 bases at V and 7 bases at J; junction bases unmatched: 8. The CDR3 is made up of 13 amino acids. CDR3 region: CASRRLAEGTQYF. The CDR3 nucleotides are TGTGCCAGCAGGCGACTAGCTGAGGGGACCCAGTACTTC.

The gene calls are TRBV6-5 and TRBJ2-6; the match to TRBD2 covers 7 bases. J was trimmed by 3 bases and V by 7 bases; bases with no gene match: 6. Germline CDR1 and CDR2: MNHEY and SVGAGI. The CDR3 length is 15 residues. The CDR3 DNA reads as TGTGCCAGCACAGACGGCGGGAGTGGGGCCAACGTCCTGACTTTC. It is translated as CASTDGGSGANVLTF.

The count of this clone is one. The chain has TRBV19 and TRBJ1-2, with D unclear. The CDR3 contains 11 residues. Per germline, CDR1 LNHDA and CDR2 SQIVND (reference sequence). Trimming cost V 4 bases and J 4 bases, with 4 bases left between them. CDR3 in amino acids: CASSNRYGYTF. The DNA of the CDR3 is TGTGCCAGTAGTAATCGCTATGGCTACACCTTC.